The present entry profiles one TCR beta chain with its context. Its specificity is not known. This record belongs to a study of shared clonotypes between healthy human individuals. Study at large: The study used three CD4 naive, three CD4 memory, two CD8 naive and one CD8 memory plate per donor. General observations from the study: In the sorted subsets, rarefaction showed sequencing was incomplete despite large depth.

Data came from immunoSEQ multiplex PCR; TCRdb stores just in-frame clones and leaves some out. The sample has around 2.1 million clones, 85% to 95% seen once. CD45RO-negative CD8 cells positively selected for CCR7 made up the naive population, which excluded terminally differentiated effector memory CD45RA+ cells. This clonotype was sampled from a man aged 18 to 35 in good health. Some clones in this sample may be carry-over from other donors' samples. Material: naive CD8+ T cells from PBMCs.

CDR3 sequence (DNA): TGTGCCAGCAGTTTATTGGGTCCTGCGGTTAACACTGAAGCTTTCTTT. As protein: CASSLLGPAVNTEAFF. The rearrangement links TRBV27 to TRBJ1-1, with no clear D. Trimming removed 1 base at V and 2 bases at J, with 14 bases between. The CDR3 runs 16 residues. Germline lookup yields CDR1 MNHEY and CDR2 SMNVEV (reference sequence).